This TCR beta chain was documented in a study of blood T cells in healthy people across ages (dated by TCRdb to the mid-2010s). In the study overall: In model experiments, roughly one uniquely barcoded TCR beta cDNA molecule per two T cells was captured by template switching. Four age groups were formed from the donors: young (average roughly 15 years), middle-aged (around 37), aged (around 68) and long-lived (approximately 78). For two donors (one aged 18 to 30 and one aged 80 or older), the study analyzed two additional independent replicas of 1 million unique cDNA reads from the same blood draw. To track age-related changes in TCR beta repertoire diversity, the study relied on deep sequencing normalized with unique cDNA molecular identifiers. To avoid experimental bias, donors of different ages were randomly spread across the sequencing lanes. What the work shows at the level of the full study, not this receptor alone: Conclusive comparison of naive and antigen-experienced compartments was prevented by the profiling of bulk unsorted PBMCs. As age increased, observed TCR beta diversity per million T cells dropped in a roughly linear way, and a significant reduction was already evident by age approximately 40. The CMV infection status of donors was not known, potentially confounding age-related changes in expanded clonotypes. Observed TCR beta diversity correlated strongly with the percentage of naive T cells measured by flow cytometry. The long-lived group showed more naive CD4+ T cells, fewer expanded clones and increased TCR diversity than the aged group, suggesting age selection. Estimates of total diversity based on one million sequenced T cells were regarded as lower bounds and as underestimates.

Concerning this clonotype: This clone's antigen is unknown. The input lacks base qualities; no much larger clone sits a single base away.

From cysteine to phenylalanine, the CDR3 is 15 amino acids long. The read is trimmed to its CDR3 DNA, 45 bases read in frame from base 1. CDR1 and CDR2 (SGHVS, FQNEAQ) derive from the germline V gene. The junction shows trimming of 9 bases on V and 9 bases on J, plus 21 bases between the germline ends. The library was prepared using 5' RACE. A second PCR of about 6 to 11 cycles was run with a J-beta primer mix and a sample-barcoded 5' primer. Each TCR beta cDNA molecule received a unique molecular identifier from a template-switch 5' adaptor carrying 12 random nucleotides. At least 2.5 million CDR3-containing paired-end reads were obtained from each sample. First-strand cDNA was synthesized from all RNA with the Mint cDNA synthesis kit, primed by a TRBC-specific oligonucleotide. Following uracil-DNA glycosylase treatment, a first 18-cycle PCR with universal primers M1SS and BC2_uni_R was performed on all cDNA. On the study's bioinformatics: Each sample was normalized by randomly selecting 1 million high-quality reads, each carrying a distinct molecular identifier. Reads sharing molecular identifiers were discarded rather than binned into consensus sequences. MiTCR, run with a Q25 quality threshold and the strictest error-elimination algorithm, handled CDR3 identification, clonotype clustering and error correction. A nonparametric unseen species model using Euler transformation provided a lower-bound estimate of total TCR beta diversity. TCRdb reran the public reads through fastp at Q25 and MiXCR, keeping productive beta chains. Rows with a matching CDR3 protein are joined into one entry that keeps the most common DNA and genes. These V and J calls are TCRdb output, not the study's own analysis. A total of over 1,500,000 distinct CDR3 sequences appear in this sample, 35% to 50% of them only once. Under 30% of the sample is held by the ten biggest clonotypes.

Donors were a few dozen systemically healthy Caucasian individuals from Russia aged about 6 to 100 years. Roughly 9.5 milliliters of peripheral blood were drawn from each donor into EDTA-treated Vacutainer tubes. Ficoll-Paque density-gradient centrifugation was used to isolate PBMCs, with at least 6 million obtained per sample. Total RNA, at least 5.5 micrograms per sample, was extracted from PBMCs with Trizol reagent. For every donor, an aliquot of PBMCs went through flow cytometry to measure the percentages of naive CD45RAhigh/CD27high T cells. The sequence was collected from a human donor in good health. The rearranged chain carries TRBV7-8 and TRBJ1-6; possibly the D gene is TRBD1, per 6 matching bases. Sequencing was carried out using blood. Here the CDR3 is given as CASTVLTGLGSPLHF. The DNA reads as follows: TGTGCCAGTACGGTACTAACAGGGCTCGGTTCACCCCTCCACTTT.